A single sample gave rise to the 15 T cell receptor beta chains below, sequenced in a study of T cell changes during pregnancy in multiple sclerosis. Sequenced by immunoSEQ multiplex PCR; TCRdb stores in-frame clones only, minus some. The sample lists around 78,000 clones; around 91% were seen once. Sample: peripheral blood, taken in the third trimester of pregnancy. These receptors came from a female donor in good health, enrolled as a control in a pregnancy study.

This rearrangement joins TRBV20-1 to TRBJ1-2; D is unclear. From germline, CDR1 is DFQATT and CDR2 SNEGSKA (reference sequence). Trimming took off 3 bases at V and 5 bases at J, with 7 bases between the two ends. There are 11 residues in the CDR3. CDR3 in amino acids: CSASPLYGYTF. The CDR3 coding sequence is TGCAGTGCTAGTCCCCTATATGGCTACACCTTC.

The chain has TRBV9 and TRBJ2-2; 10 bases agree with TRBD1. V was clipped by 3 bases and J by 6 bases; unmatched bases: 5. CDR3 size: 15 residues. Germline assignment: CDR1 SGDLS and CDR2 YYNGEE. CDR3 nucleotide sequence: TGTGCCAGCAGCGCCGGGACAGGGGTATCCGGGGAGCTGTTTTTT. As protein: CASSAGTGVSGELFF.

The chain carries TRBV5-1 and TRBJ2-1, with D unclear. From germline, CDR1 is SGHRS and CDR2 YFSETQ. The CDR3 covers 15 residues. V lost 0 bases, J lost 7 bases, and 14 bases lay in between. The CDR3 loop is CASSLAATMSNEQFF. CDR3 nucleotides: TGCGCCAGCAGCTTGGCGGCGACAATGAGTAATGAGCAGTTCTTC.

The rearrangement links TRBV27 to TRBJ2-5, with TRBD2 identical over 10 bases. This CDR3 is built from 16 residues. From germline, CDR1 is MNHEY and CDR2 SMNVEV (reference sequence). The ends lost 3 bases at V and 5 bases at J; junction bases unmatched: 9. The CDR3 DNA reads TGTGCCAGCAGTTTCGCGTCTAGCGGGAGCGGGGAGACCCAGTACTTC. Its translation is CASSFASSGSGETQYF.

This clone appeared a single time. The V gene is TRBV27, the J gene TRBJ1-2, with 7 bases lining up with TRBD1. The CDR3 runs 13 residues. Losses at the gene ends were 5 bases for V and 3 bases for J; bases not matched to a gene: 3. The germline V gene encodes CDR1 MNHEY and CDR2 SMNVEV (reference sequence). CDR3: CASSRRGDYGYTF. The DNA of the CDR3 is TGTGCCAGCAGTCGCAGGGGGGACTATGGCTACACCTTC.

The genes are TRBV6-5 and TRBJ2-5, with D perhaps matching TRBD1 (5 bases). CDR1 is MNHEY and CDR2 is SVGAGI in the germline V gene. V shed 2 bases and J shed 5 bases, with 12 bases lying between them. This CDR3 is built from 14 residues. CDR3 amino acids: CASSYGAGWETQYF. The CDR3 DNA reads TGTGCCAGCAGTTACGGGGCAGGGTGGGAGACCCAGTACTTC.

The chain uses TRBV7-9 and TRBJ2-5; 7 bases align to TRBD1. The junction had 9 bases not matched to a gene; V was cut back by 4 bases and J by 4 bases. Germline-derived CDR1 and CDR2 are SEHNR and FQNEAQ (reference sequence). The CDR3 extends over 15 amino acids. The CDR3 here is CASSSVQGWGETQYF. The CDR3 nucleotides are TGTGCCAGCAGCTCAGTACAGGGGTGGGGAGAGACCCAGTACTTC.

The chain recombines TRBV4-3 with TRBJ2-7, with D perhaps TRBD1 (6 bases). The germline gives CDR1 LGHNA, CDR2 YSLEER. This CDR3 is built from 15 residues. V gave up 0 bases and J gave up 3 bases, with 12 bases separating them. The CDR3 nucleotides read TGCGCCAGCAGCCAAGATTATGGGGGCCTCTACGAGCAGTACTTC. It translates to CASSQDYGGLYEQYF.

The chain is built from TRBV5-4 and TRBJ2-2; D is unresolved. In germline, CDR1 is SGHNT, CDR2 YYREEE (reference sequence). The V and J ends lost 4 bases and 8 bases respectively, with 6 bases between them. CDR3 size: 11 residues. The CDR3 protein is CASSLSGELFF. In nucleotides, the CDR3 is TGTGCCAGCAGCCTATCTGGGGAGCTGTTTTTT.

The count of this clone is one. The gene calls are TRBV18 and TRBJ1-1; D unresolved. The CDR3 sequence is 14 residues long. The germline CDR1 and CDR2 sequences are KGHSH and LQKENI. Trimming cost V 2 bases and J 10 bases, with 17 bases left between them. CDR3 loop: CASSPGLSGRAAFF. The CDR3 region has the DNA TGTGCCAGCTCACCAGGATTGTCGGGGAGGGCAGCTTTCTTT.

The chain combines TRBV5-5 with TRBJ1-2, with unresolved D. CDR1 SGHKS and CDR2 YYEKEE come from the germline V gene (reference sequence). The CDR3 extends over 11 amino acids. Trimming stripped 4 bases from V and 5 bases from J, with 6 bases between. The CDR3 DNA reads TGTGCCAGCAGCCTCGGTTATGGCTACACCTTC. This sequence encodes CASSLGYGYTF.

This sequence joins TRBV6-5 and TRBJ1-3, with 8 bases fitting TRBD1. The germline CDR1 and CDR2 sequences are MNHEY and SVGAGI. V gave up 1 base and J gave up 4 bases; unmatched junction bases: 6. There are 16 residues in the CDR3. The CDR3 sequence: CASSYLNRGDGNTIYF. In DNA, the CDR3 is TGTGCCAGCAGTTACTTGAACAGGGGGGACGGAAACACCATATATTTT.

This chain's CDR3 is CASSSRGQGIRDTEAFF. Written as DNA, the CDR3 is TGCGCCAGCAGCTCGAGGGGACAGGGGATACGTGACACTGAAGCTTTCTTT. The rearrangement links TRBV5-1 to TRBJ1-1; TRBD1 matches at 10 bases. Germline trimming cut 3 bases from V and 3 bases from J; bases unmatched to any gene: 11. The germline V gene encodes CDR1 SGHRS and CDR2 YFSETQ. This CDR3 region has 17 residues.

This clone was found once. The CDR3 DNA follows: TGTGCCAGCAGCCCCCTACGCGGGGATCCCAACTTAGCGACTGAAGCTTTCTTT. Translation gives CASSPLRGDPNLATEAFF. This chain connects TRBV9 to TRBJ1-1; D uncertain. Per the germline V gene, CDR1 is SGDLS and CDR2 is YYNGEE. This CDR3 is 18 amino acids long. The V gene lost 4 bases and the J gene lost 5 bases, with 27 bases spanning the gap.

This chain joins TRBV28 and TRBJ2-2; D remains ambiguous. V dropped 5 bases and J dropped 3 bases, with 7 bases sitting between them. Germline assignment: CDR1 MDHEN and CDR2 SYDVKM. This CDR3 has 13 amino acids. CDR3 sequence reads: CASSRQDTGELFF. DNA for the CDR3: TGTGCCAGCAGTCGGCAGGACACCGGGGAGCTGTTTTTT. Full variable domain (remainder filled in from reference TRBV28 and TRBJ2-2): DVKVTQSSRYLVKRTGEKVFLECVQDMDHENMFWYRQDPGLGLRLIYFSYDVKMKEKGDIPEGYSVSREKKERFSLILESASTNQTSMYLCASSRQDTGELFFGEGSRLTVL.